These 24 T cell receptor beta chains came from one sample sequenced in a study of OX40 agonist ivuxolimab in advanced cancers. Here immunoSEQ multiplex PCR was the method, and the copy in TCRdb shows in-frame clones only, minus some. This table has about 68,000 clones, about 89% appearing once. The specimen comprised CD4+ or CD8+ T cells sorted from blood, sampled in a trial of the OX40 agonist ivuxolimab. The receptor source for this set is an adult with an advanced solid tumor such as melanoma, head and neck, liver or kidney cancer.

In DNA, the CDR3 is TGTGCCAGCAGCTCGGGACAGTCTGGCTATGGCTACACCTTC. It translates to CASSSGQSGYGYTF. The chain has TRBV5-5 and TRBJ1-2; TRBD1 aligns across 7 bases. Per germline, CDR1 SGHKS and CDR2 YYEKEE (reference sequence). With 3 bases clipped from V and 4 bases from J, the junction kept 6 bases outside the gene matches. This CDR3 has 14 residues.

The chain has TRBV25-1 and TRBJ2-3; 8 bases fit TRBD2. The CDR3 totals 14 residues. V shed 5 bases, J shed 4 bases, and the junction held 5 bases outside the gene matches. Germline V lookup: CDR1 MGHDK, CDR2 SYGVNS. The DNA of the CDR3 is TGTGCCAGCAGTTCAAGGACTAGCTCAGATACGCAGTATTTT. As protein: CASSSRTSSDTQYF.

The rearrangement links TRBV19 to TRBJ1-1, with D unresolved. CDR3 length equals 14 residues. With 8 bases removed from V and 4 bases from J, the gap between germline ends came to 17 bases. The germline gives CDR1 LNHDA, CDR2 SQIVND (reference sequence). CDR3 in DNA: TGTGCCAGTCGTGACGGAAGTGAGACCACTGAAGCTTTCTTT. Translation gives CASRDGSETTEAFF.

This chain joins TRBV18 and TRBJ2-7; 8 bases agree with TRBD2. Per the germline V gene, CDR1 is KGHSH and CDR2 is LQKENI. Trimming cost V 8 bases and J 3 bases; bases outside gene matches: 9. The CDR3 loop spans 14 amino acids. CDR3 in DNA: TGTGCCAGCGCCGGGTTAGCGGGAAACTACGAGCAGTACTTC. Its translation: CASAGLAGNYEQYF.

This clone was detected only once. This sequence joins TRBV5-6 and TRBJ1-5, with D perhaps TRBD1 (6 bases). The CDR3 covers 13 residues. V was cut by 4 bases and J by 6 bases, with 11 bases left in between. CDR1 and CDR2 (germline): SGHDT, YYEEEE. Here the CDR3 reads CASSPLGAQPQHF. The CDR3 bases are TGTGCCAGCAGCCCACTGGGGGCTCAGCCCCAGCATTTT.

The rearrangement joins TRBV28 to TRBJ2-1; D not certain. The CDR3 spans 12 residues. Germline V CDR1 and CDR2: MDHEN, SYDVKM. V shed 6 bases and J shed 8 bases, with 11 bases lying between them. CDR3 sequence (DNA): TGTGCCAGCAGAGCCGACGGACATGAGCAGTTCTTC. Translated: CASRADGHEQFF.

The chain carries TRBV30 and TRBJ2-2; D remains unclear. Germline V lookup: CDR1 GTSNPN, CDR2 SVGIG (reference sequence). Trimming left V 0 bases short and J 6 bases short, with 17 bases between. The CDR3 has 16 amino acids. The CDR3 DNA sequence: TGTGCCTGGAGTGTACAGCAGCTAGATCGGGCCGGGGAGCTGTTTTTT. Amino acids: CAWSVQQLDRAGELFF. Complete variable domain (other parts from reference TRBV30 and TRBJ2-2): SQTIHQWPATLVQPVGSPLSLECTVEGTSNPNLYWYRQAAGRGLQLLFYSVGIGQISSEVPQNLSASRPQDRQFILSSKKLLLSDSGFYLCAWSVQQLDRAGELFFGEGSRLTVL.

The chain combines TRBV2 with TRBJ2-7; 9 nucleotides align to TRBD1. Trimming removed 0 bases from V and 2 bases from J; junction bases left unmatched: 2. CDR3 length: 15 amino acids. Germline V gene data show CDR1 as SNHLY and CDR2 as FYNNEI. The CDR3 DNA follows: TGTGCCAGCAGTGAAGCGCGGACAGGGGCCTACGAGCAGTACTTC. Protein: CASSEARTGAYEQYF.

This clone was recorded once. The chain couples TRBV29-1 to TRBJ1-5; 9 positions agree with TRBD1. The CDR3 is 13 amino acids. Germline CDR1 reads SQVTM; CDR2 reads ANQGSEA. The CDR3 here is CSTGQGIGQPQHF. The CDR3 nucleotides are TGCAGTACGGGACAGGGAATCGGTCAGCCCCAGCATTTT.

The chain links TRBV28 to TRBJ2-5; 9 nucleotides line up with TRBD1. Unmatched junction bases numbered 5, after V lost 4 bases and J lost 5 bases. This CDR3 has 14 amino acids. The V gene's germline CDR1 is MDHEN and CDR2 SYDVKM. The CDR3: CASSWDRAGETQYF. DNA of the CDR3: TGTGCCAGCAGTTGGGACAGGGCGGGGGAGACCCAGTACTTC. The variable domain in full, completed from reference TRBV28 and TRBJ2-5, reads DVKVTQSSRYLVKRTGEKVFLECVQDMDHENMFWYRQDPGLGLRLIYFSYDVKMKEKGDIPEGYSVSREKKERFSLILESASTNQTSMYLCASSWDRAGETQYFGPGTRLLVL.

CDR3 nucleotide sequence: TGTGCCAGCAGGATGACTAGCAGCTCCTACGAGCAGTACTTC. Its protein is CASRMTSSSYEQYF. The chain is built from TRBV6-5 and TRBJ2-7; 7 bases fit TRBD2. The CDR3 totals 14 residues. J gave up 0 bases and V 6 bases, and 5 bases lay outside the gene matches. Germline V gene lookup returns CDR1 MNHEY and CDR2 SVGAGI.

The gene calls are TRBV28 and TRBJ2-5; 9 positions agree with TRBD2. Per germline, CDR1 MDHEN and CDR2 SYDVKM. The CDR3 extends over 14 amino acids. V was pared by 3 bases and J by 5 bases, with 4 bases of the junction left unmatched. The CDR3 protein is CASSFLAGLETQYF. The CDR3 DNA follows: TGTGCCAGCAGTTTCCTAGCGGGGCTGGAGACCCAGTACTTC. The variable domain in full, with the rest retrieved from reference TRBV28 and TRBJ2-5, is DVKVTQSSRYLVKRTGEKVFLECVQDMDHENMFWYRQDPGLGLRLIYFSYDVKMKEKGDIPEGYSVSREKKERFSLILESASTNQTSMYLCASSFLAGLETQYFGPGTRLLVL.

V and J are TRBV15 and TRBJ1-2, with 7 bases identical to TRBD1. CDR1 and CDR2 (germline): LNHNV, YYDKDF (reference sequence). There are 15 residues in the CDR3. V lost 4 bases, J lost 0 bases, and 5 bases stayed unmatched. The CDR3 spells CATSTDRATNYGYTF. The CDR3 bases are TGTGCCACCAGCACCGACAGGGCTACTAACTATGGCTACACCTTC.

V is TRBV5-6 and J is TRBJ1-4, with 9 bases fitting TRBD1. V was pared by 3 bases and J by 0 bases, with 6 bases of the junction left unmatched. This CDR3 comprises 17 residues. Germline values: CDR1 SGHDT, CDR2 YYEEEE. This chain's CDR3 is CASSWSRDRATNEKLFF. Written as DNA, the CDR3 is TGTGCCAGCAGCTGGTCCCGGGACAGGGCAACTAATGAAAAACTGTTTTTT.

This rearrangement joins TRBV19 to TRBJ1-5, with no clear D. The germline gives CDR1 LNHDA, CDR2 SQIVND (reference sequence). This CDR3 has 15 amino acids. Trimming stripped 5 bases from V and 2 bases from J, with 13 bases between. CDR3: CASSFWGIRNQPQHF. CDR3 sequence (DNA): TGTGCCAGTAGTTTCTGGGGTATACGCAATCAGCCCCAGCATTTT.

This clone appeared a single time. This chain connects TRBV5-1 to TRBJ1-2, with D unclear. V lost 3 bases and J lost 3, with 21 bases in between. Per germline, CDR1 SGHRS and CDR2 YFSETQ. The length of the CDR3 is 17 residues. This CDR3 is CASSYGEWRPEDYGYTF. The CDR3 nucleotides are TGCGCCAGCAGCTACGGGGAGTGGAGGCCCGAAGACTATGGCTACACCTTC.

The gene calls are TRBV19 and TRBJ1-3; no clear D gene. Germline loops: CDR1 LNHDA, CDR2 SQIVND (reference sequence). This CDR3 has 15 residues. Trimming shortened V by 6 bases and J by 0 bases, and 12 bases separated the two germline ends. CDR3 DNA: TGTGCCAGTAGGGATAGGGTCCGCTCTGGAAACACCATATATTTT. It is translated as CASRDRVRSGNTIYF.

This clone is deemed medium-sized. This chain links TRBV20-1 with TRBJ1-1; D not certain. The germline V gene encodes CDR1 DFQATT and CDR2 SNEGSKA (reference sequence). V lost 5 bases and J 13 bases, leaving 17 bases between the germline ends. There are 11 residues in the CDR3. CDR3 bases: TGCAGTGCTCTTAGTCCTTCAAAAGGTTTCTTT. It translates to CSALSPSKGFF.

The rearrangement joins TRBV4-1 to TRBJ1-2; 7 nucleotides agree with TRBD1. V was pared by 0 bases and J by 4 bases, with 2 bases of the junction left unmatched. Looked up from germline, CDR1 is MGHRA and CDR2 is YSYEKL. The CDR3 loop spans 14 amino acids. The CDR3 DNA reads TGCGCCAGCAGCCAAGAAGGGGGCAGCTATGGCTACACCTTC. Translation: CASSQEGGSYGYTF.

The CDR3 reads CASSQEGQRLLGNTIYF. The CDR3 coding sequence is TGCGCCAGCAGCCAGGAGGGACAGCGCCTCCTTGGAAACACCATATATTTT. The chain combines TRBV5-1 with TRBJ1-3, with 7 bases that match TRBD1. CDR1 is SGHRS and CDR2 is YFSETQ in the germline V gene. V shed 4 bases, J shed 3 bases, and the junction held 13 bases outside the gene matches. This CDR3 is 17 amino acids long.

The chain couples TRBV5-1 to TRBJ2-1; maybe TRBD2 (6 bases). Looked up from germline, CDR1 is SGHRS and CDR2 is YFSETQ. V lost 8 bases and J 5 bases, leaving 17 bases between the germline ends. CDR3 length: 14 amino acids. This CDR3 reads CASGHPGVNNEQFF. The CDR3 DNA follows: TGCGCCAGTGGACACCCGGGGGTGAACAATGAGCAGTTCTTC.

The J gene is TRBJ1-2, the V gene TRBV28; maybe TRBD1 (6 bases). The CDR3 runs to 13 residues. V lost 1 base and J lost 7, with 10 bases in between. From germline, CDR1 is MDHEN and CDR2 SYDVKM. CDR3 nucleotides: TGTGCCAGCAGTTTATTGCAGGGGCCTGGCTACACCTTC. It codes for CASSLLQGPGYTF.

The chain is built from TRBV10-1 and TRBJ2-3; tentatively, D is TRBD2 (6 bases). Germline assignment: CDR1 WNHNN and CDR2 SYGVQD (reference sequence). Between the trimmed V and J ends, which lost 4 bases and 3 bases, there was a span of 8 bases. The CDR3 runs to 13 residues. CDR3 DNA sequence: TGCGCCAGCAGTGGGACTATGACAGATACGCAGTATTTT. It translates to CASSGTMTDTQYF.

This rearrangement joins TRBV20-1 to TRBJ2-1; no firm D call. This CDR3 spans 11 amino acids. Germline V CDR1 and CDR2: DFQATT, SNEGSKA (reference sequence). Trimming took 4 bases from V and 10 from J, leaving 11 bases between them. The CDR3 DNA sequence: TGCAGTGCTACATTAGTTAACGAGCAGTTCTTC. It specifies CSATLVNEQFF.